The sequence of this TCR beta chain was determined in a study of T-cell memory formation after mild COVID-19. Looking at the study overall: TCR clusters were largely donor specific. Whole-study findings and limits: For contracting clones, CD4+ ones sat mainly in CM and EM, CD8+ in EMRA. Pre-infection memory showed some responding clones, and this suggested that cross-reactive memory joined.

About this clonotype itself: What it recognizes is unknown. A read error may account for a junction end that differs from germline.

Germline V lookup: CDR1 SSHAT, CDR2 FNYEAQ (reference sequence). The CDR3 is 17 residues long. Constant-segment primers were used for 5'RACE, and the resulting TCR alpha and TCR beta cDNA libraries carried sample barcodes and UMIs. TCRdb independently ran MiXCR on the 5' RACE reads; one entry per CDR3 protein. Here the sample spans about 60,000 distinct CDR3 sequences, less than 15% being singletons. This chain links TRBV7-7 with TRBJ2-6, with 8 bases fitting TRBD1. Sequenced sample: PBMCs or a T cell subset sorted from them (not recorded which). The TCR was taken from a man between 18 and 29 years old who had mild COVID-19 (a few samples of this study predate the infection). Cell type and time point are not known. CDR3: CASSPWDRSSGANVLTF. In nucleotides, the CDR3 is TGTGCTAGCAGCCCCTGGGACAGGTCCTCTGGGGCCAACGTCCTGACTTTC.